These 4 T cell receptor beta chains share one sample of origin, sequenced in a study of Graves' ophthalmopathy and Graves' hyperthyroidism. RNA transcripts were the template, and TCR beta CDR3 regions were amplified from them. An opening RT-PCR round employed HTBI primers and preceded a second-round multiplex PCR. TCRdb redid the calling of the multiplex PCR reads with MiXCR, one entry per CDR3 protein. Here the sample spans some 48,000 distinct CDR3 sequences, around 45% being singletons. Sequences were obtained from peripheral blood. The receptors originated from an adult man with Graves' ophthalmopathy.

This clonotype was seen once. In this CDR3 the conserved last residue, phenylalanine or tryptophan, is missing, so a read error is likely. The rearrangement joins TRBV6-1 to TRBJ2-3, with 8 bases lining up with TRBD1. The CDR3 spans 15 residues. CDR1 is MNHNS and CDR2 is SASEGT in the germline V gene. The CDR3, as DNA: TGTGCCAGCAGTCAATGGACAGGGACCACAGCTACGCAGTATTGT. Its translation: CASSQWTGTTATQYC.

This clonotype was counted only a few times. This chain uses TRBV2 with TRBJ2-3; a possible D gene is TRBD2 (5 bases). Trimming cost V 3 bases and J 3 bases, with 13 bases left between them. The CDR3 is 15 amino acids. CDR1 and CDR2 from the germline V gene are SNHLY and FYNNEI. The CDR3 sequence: CASSDGFGGTDTQYF. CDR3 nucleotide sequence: TGTGCCAGCAGTGATGGGTTCGGCGGGACAGATACGCAGTATTTT.

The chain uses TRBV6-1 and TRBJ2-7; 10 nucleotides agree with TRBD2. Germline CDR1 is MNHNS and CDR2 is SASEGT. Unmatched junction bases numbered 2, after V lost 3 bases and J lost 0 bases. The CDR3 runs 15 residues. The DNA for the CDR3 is TGTGCCAGCAGTGAGGCTAGCGGGGGCTCCTACGAGCAGTACGTC. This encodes CASSEASGGSYEQYV.

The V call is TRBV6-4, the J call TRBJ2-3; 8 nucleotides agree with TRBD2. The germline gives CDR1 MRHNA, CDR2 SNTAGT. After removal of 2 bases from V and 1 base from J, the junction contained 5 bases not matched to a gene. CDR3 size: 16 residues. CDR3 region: CASSDRAGDGTDTQYF. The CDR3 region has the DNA TGTGCCAGCAGTGACCGAGCGGGAGACGGCACAGATACGCAGTATTTT.